The next 14 T cell receptor beta chains were all read from a single sample in a study of T cells in Graves' hyperthyroidism and ophthalmopathy. The TCR beta CDR3 regions underwent amplification using RNA transcripts as the source. The primer set for the first-round RT-PCR of the TCR CDR3 was HTBI. TCRdb re-called the multiplex PCR reads with MiXCR, one entry per CDR3 protein. The table has more than 500,000 distinct CDR3 sequences, around 16% seen once; the top ten hold approximately 30%. Sequencing was carried out using blood. The source is a woman aged 25 to 39 with Graves' ophthalmopathy.

This clonotype came up many times. The chain uses TRBV7-9 and TRBJ1-1, with D tentatively TRBD1 (5 bases). The CDR3 loop spans 15 amino acids. Germline assignment: CDR1 SEHNR and CDR2 FQNEAQ (reference sequence). V dropped 5 bases and J dropped 4 bases, with 17 bases sitting between them. CDR3 coding DNA: TGTGCCAGCAGCCGAAAAGGTAGGAGGGGCACTGAAGCTTTCTTT. Translating it yields CASSRKGRRGTEAFF.

This clonotype was seen a few times. This chain connects TRBV6-1 to TRBJ1-5, with D tentatively TRBD1 (6 bases). Per the germline V gene, CDR1 is MNHNS and CDR2 is SASEGT. V gave up 7 bases and J gave up 2 bases, with 24 bases separating them. This CDR3 has 18 residues. CDR3 protein: CASTQWCRGILGNQPQHF. CDR3 coding DNA: TGTGCCAGCACCCAATGGTGTAGGGGGATCCTGGGCAATCAGCCCCAGCATTTT.

Ten or more counts support this clonotype. The rearrangement uses TRBV28 and TRBJ2-2, with TRBD2 matching 7 bases. This CDR3 is 16 amino acids long. After removal of 3 bases from V and 1 base from J, the junction contained 5 bases not matched to a gene. CDR1 MDHEN and CDR2 SYDVKM come from the germline V gene. CDR3 nucleotide sequence: TGTGCCAGCAGTTTTTGGGGGAGGGAGAACACCGGGGAGCTGTTTTTT. Its protein product is CASSFWGRENTGELFF.

The genes are TRBV28 and TRBJ1-1, with 8 positions matching TRBD1. Germline V gene sequence: CDR1 MDHEN, CDR2 SYDVKM. Germline trimming cut 6 bases from V and 4 bases from J; bases unmatched to any gene: 13. This CDR3 has 16 residues. For the CDR3, the DNA is TGTGCCAGCAGCCCACCATTAACAGGGGGAAGCACTGAAGCTTTCTTT. It translates to CASSPPLTGGSTEAFF.

This clonotype was seen repeatedly, ten times or more. This chain joins TRBV11-2 and TRBJ1-1; tentatively, D is TRBD1 (6 bases). The CDR3 runs 9 residues. The germline gives CDR1 SGHAT, CDR2 FQNNGV. The V end was cut by 8 bases, the J end by 11 bases, with 9 bases between. CDR3 amino acids: CASEDSAFF. Written as DNA, the CDR3 is TGTGCCAGCGAGGACAGCGCTTTCTTT.

The rearrangement links TRBV5-6 to TRBJ2-2, with 7 bases aligning to TRBD2. Germline V gene lookup returns CDR1 SGHDT and CDR2 YYEEEE. CDR3 length: 17 amino acids. V shed 4 bases and J 2 bases; nucleotides not matched to a gene: 11. CDR3 region: CASSPGSREFNTGELFF. In DNA form, the CDR3 reads TGTGCCAGCAGCCCGGGATCGCGGGAGTTCAACACCGGGGAGCTGTTTTTT.

This clonotype appeared many times. The chain links TRBV7-8 to TRBJ1-2, with TRBD1 identical over 7 bases. Germline V CDR1 and CDR2: SGHVS, FQNEAQ. With V trimmed by 0 bases and J by 6 bases, 7 bases remained unmatched. The length of the CDR3 is 15 residues. The CDR3 DNA is TGTGCCAGCAGCTTAGCGCGGCAGGGGGTAAATGGCTACACCTTC. Residues: CASSLARQGVNGYTF.

This clonotype has only a few counts. The chain recombines TRBV25-1 with TRBJ2-3; D remains unclear. CDR3 length equals 14 residues. CDR1 is MGHDK, CDR2 SYGVNS, per germline. The V end was cut by 5 bases, the J end by 3 bases, with 12 bases between. In DNA form, the CDR3 reads TGTGCCAGCAGTCCCTGGCGAAGGACAGATACGCAGTATTTT. Translation: CASSPWRRTDTQYF.

This clonotype has more than one count but fewer than ten. V gene TRBV12-3 or TRBV12-4 combines with J gene TRBJ2-3, with 8 bases that match TRBD2. J was trimmed by 0 bases and V by 3 bases; bases with no gene match: 8. The CDR3 is 17 residues long. The CDR3 DNA is TGTGCCAGCAGTTTCGGCCCAGCGGGAGCTAGCACAGATACGCAGTATTTT. This sequence encodes CASSFGPAGASTDTQYF.

This clonotype was observed a single time. This sequence joins TRBV7-9 and TRBJ2-1; D is unclear. Looked up from germline, CDR1 is SEHNR and CDR2 is FQNEAQ (reference sequence). Trimming cost V 5 bases and J 5 bases, with 10 bases left between them. The CDR3 is 13 residues long. CDR3 sequence: CASSQIVNNEQFF. Here the CDR3 DNA reads TGTGCCAGCAGCCAAATTGTGAACAATGAGCAGTTCTTC.

This clonotype was counted many times. Here the CDR3 reads CASTASNTEAFF. In nucleotides, the CDR3 is TGTGCCAGCACCGCCAGCAACACTGAAGCTTTCTTT. The V and J genes are TRBV2 and TRBJ1-1; no clear D. Trimming cost V 7 bases and J 2 bases, with 8 bases left between them. CDR3 length equals 12 residues. Germline V CDR1 and CDR2: SNHLY, FYNNEI.

The V gene is TRBV20-1, the J gene TRBJ2-7, with D possibly matching TRBD2 (5 bases). This CDR3 has 16 residues. Trimming removed 0 bases at V and 3 bases at J, with 18 bases between. The germline CDR1 and CDR2 sequences are DFQATT and SNEGSKA (reference sequence). The CDR3 loop reads CSARDYGVSTFYEQYF. CDR3 nucleotide sequence: TGCAGTGCTAGAGATTACGGGGTATCAACTTTCTACGAGCAGTACTTC.

This clonotype has only one observation. The rearrangement links TRBV27 to TRBJ2-3; no firm D call. V gave up 6 bases and J gave up 4 bases, with 14 bases separating them. From germline, CDR1 is MNHEY and CDR2 SMNVEV (reference sequence). The CDR3 contains 14 residues. The CDR3 reads CASSLRAAADTQYF. Written as DNA, the CDR3 is TGTGCCAGCAGCCTAAGGGCTGCGGCAGATACGCAGTATTTT.

This clonotype occurred a few times. The CDR3 here is CSAIPGLASEQFF. The CDR3 coding sequence is TGCAGTGCTATACCGGGACTAGCAAGTGAGCAGTTCTTC. The chain uses TRBV20-1 and TRBJ2-1, with 9 bases lining up with TRBD2. V trimming: 4 bases; J trimming: 9 bases; junction bases outside the gene matches: 7. Looked up from germline, CDR1 is DFQATT and CDR2 is SNEGSKA (reference sequence). The CDR3 spans 13 residues.